The source of this T cell receptor beta chain is a study of blood T cell repertoires in COVID-19. Trimming cost V 3 bases and J 6 bases; bases outside gene matches: 9. The CDR3 runs 15 residues. Germline-derived CDR1 and CDR2 are LGHDT and YNNKEL (reference sequence). Assay: immunoSEQ multiplex PCR; the TCRdb copy retains only in-frame clones and omits some. This sample has 200,000 to 250,000 clones; about 88% occur once, and the top ten carry about 10%. The sequence was collected from a woman in her forties or fifties with COVID-19, enrolled during active disease. This chain connects TRBV3-1 (or the pseudogene TRBV3-2) to TRBJ2-5; 8 bases line up with TRBD1. Material for sequencing was peripheral blood. CDR3 protein: CASSQSGGEGKTQYF. The CDR3 coding sequence is TGTGCCAGCAGCCAGTCAGGGGGCGAAGGAAAGACCCAGTACTTC.